This TCR beta chain originates from a study of shared clonotypes between healthy human individuals. General study results and limits: Estimated richness was generally greater in naive than memory subsets. Incomplete sequencing of sorted subsets was indicated by rarefaction despite large depth.

All participating donors were Caucasian adults from Nashville, Tennessee. Repertoires were generated with immunoSEQ multiplex PCR, while TCRdb's copy carries only in-frame clones and drops some. This sample has fewer than 850,000 clones, with roughly 70% found just once. A remark on this clone: Its antigen is not identified.

The CDR3 loop spans 14 amino acids. Trimming took 4 bases from V and 8 from J; bases not matched to a gene: 10. Germline V gene sequence: CDR1 SQVTM, CDR2 ANQGSEA. The source is a woman in her twenties or thirties in good health. The genes are TRBV29-1 and TRBJ1-4, with 7 bases that match TRBD1. Specimen: memory CD4+ T cells sorted from blood. As to subset: CD45RA-negative fraction. The CDR3 reads CSVGVGTAIEKLFF. The CDR3 DNA reads as TGCAGCGTTGGAGTCGGGACAGCAATCGAAAAACTGTTTTTT. The variable domain in full, with the rest retrieved from reference TRBV29-1 and TRBJ1-4, is SAVISQKPSRDICQRGTSLTIQCQVDSQVTMMFWYRQQPGQSLTLIATANQGSEATYESGFVIDKFPISRPNLTFSTLTVSNMSPEDSSIYLCSVGVGTAIEKLFFGSGTQLSVL.